This T cell receptor (beta chain) was sequenced for a study of shared T cell receptors in the human thymus. TCRdb's copy holds only in-frame clones and misses some; the assay was immunoSEQ multiplex PCR. The sample contains some 640,000 clones, about 90% of which appear only once. The CDR3 length is 14 residues. Germline assignment: CDR1 MNHNS and CDR2 SASEGT. V lost 10 bases and J lost 2, with 16 bases in between. This sample also belongs to another study, concerning human thymus T cells. That source notes: Corrective heart surgery yielded resections, and these provided the thymus tissue. Gene usage for V and J segments appeared biased in thymic and blood repertoires. Reports from related research described highly overlapping thymic repertoires among unrelated individuals.

Specimen: thymocytes. The sequence was obtained from a boy under two years old with a congenital heart defect. The genes are TRBV6-1 and TRBJ2-3; D may be TRBD2 (7 bases). The CDR3 coding sequence is TGTGCCACCTTTGGCGGGGGCGTCACAGATACGCAGTATTTT. Translating it yields CATFGGGVTDTQYF.